A selection of T cell receptor beta chains follows, all from one sample in a study of a mutant IDH1 vaccine in newly diagnosed glioma. Libraries were prepared by immunoSEQ multiplex PCR; TCRdb keeps only in-frame clonotypes and omits some of them. The data show approximately 61,000 clones, with 80% to 90% seen just once and roughly 5.3% held by the top ten. These TCRs' antigens remain unknown. Sequenced material: PBMCs, taken from a glioma patient whose treatment included an IDH1 peptide vaccine. The receptors were gathered from a middle-aged man with glioma. The CDR3 runs from the conserved cysteine through the conserved F or W. Fields, in order: V gene, clone size, D gene, J gene, CDR3 DNA, CDR3 protein. D genes are given only for firm matches. Size is omitted from some rows. Given values are once, few, many or a class for expanded clones.

TRBV11-3	-	TRBD1	TRBJ1-2	TGTGCCAGCAGCTCGGGGACAGGGTCTGGCTACACCTTC	CASSSGTGSGYTF
TRBV19	-	-	TRBJ1-6	TGTGCCAGTAACCCTAAACTCATTGGTCATTCACCCCTCCACTTT	CASNPKLIGHSPLHF
TRBV7-2	-	TRBD2	TRBJ2-3	TGTGCCAGCAGCTTAAGGCTAGCGGGAGGGTCTGGGCGAGATACGCAGTATTTT	CASSLRLAGGSGRDTQYF
TRBV12-5	-	-	TRBJ2-7	TGTGCTAGTGGTTTCTTCGCCTACGAGCAGTACTTC	CASGFFAYEQYF
TRBV18	-	TRBD1	TRBJ2-2	TGTGCCAGCTCACCCCAGCAGGGGGCTAGGTCCGGGGAGCTGTTTTTT	CASSPQQGARSGELFF
TRBV7-9	-	-	TRBJ2-1	TGTGCCAGCAGCTTAGGACTAGTAGCCAACAATGAGCAGTTCTTC	CASSLGLVANNEQFF
TRBV25-1	-	TRBD2	TRBJ2-1	TGTGCCAGCAAAGGACTAGCGGGGTACAATGAGCAGTTCTTC	CASKGLAGYNEQFF
TRBV23-1	-	TRBD1	TRBJ1-2	TGCGCCAGCAGTCAATCGCAGTACCGGGACAGGGGGTTCTATGGCTACACCTTC	CASSQSQYRDRGFYGYTF
TRBV9	-	-	TRBJ1-2	TGTGCCAGCAGCGTGGCAGGGGAGGGAGCTAACTATGGCTACACCTTC	CASSVAGEGANYGYTF
TRBV19	few	TRBD1	TRBJ2-5	TGTGCCAGTAGTTACCGACAGGGGCAAGAGACCCAGTACTTC	CASSYRQGQETQYF
TRBV11-2	-	TRBD1	TRBJ1-1	TGTGCCAGCAGCCTGGGACAGTCTATTTCAACTGAAGCTTTCTTT	CASSLGQSISTEAFF
TRBV2	-	TRBD2	TRBJ2-1	TGTGCCAGCAGTGAATTGCGGGGGGGGCGCAATGAGCAGTTCTTC	CASSELRGGRNEQFF
TRBV7-8	once	-	TRBJ1-2	TGTGCCAGCAGCCGCGCCGGGACGGATGATGGCTACACCTTC	CASSRAGTDDGYTF
TRBV7-8	-	-	TRBJ2-1	TGTGCCAGCAGCTTAGCCAGGTCGGGTGAGCAGTTCTTC	CASSLARSGEQFF
TRBV9	-	TRBD1	TRBJ2-2	TGTGCCAGCAGCGTAGCCGGCAGGGGGCTTTTAGGCACCGGGGAGCTGTTTTTT	CASSVAGRGLLGTGELFF
TRBV9	-	-	TRBJ1-3	TGTGCCAGCAGCTTCACGACCGGTGCAGGAAACACCATATATTTT	CASSFTTGAGNTIYF
TRBV9	-	TRBD1	TRBJ2-1	TGTGCCAGCAGCATGGGACAGGGGGCCTACAATGAGCAGTTCTTC	CASSMGQGAYNEQFF
TRBV6-6	-	-	TRBJ2-5	TGTGCCAGCAGTTATTTTTCGGTGGACGACCAAGAGACCCAGTACTTC	CASSYFSVDDQETQYF
TRBV5-1	-	TRBD1	TRBJ2-7	TGCGCCAGCAGCTTGGTGGGGGGACAGGGTTGGTACGAGCAGTACTTC	CASSLVGGQGWYEQYF
TRBV10-3	-	TRBD1	TRBJ1-5	TGTGCCATCAGTGGGGCGGACAGGGCCAATCAGCCCCAGCATTTT	CAISGADRANQPQHF
TRBV25-1	medium-sized	TRBD1	TRBJ2-7	TGTGCCAGCAGTGAAACCGGGACAGGGGCCTACGAGCAGTACTTC	CASSETGTGAYEQYF
TRBV4-3	-	TRBD2	TRBJ2-5	TGCGCCAGCAGCCAAGATAGCGGGGCGGCCGGCCAAGAGACCCAGTACTTC	CASSQDSGAAGQETQYF
TRBV12-1	-	-	TRBJ2-1	TGTGCCAGGGGGACTAGCGTCTGCTACAATGAGCAGTTCTTC	CARGTSVCYNEQFF
TRBV10-3	-	-	TRBJ2-1	TGTGCCATCAGTGAGGCGGGAACAGGTACCTACAATGAGCAGTTCTTC	CAISEAGTGTYNEQFF
TRBV18	-	-	TRBJ2-6	TGTGCCAGCTCGGTTGGACCCCCGGCCGGGGCCAACGTCCTGACTTTC	CASSVGPPAGANVLTF
TRBV7-9	-	-	TRBJ2-5	TGTGCCAGCAGCATGGACCGGGGGCTCTCTGAGACCCAGTACTTC	CASSMDRGLSETQYF
TRBV5-1	-	-	TRBJ2-1	TGCGCCAGCAGCTTGGGGAGGGGGTTTGAGCAGTTCTTC	CASSLGRGFEQFF
TRBV20-1	-	-	TRBJ2-5	TGCAGTGCTAGAGAAGAGACCCAGTACTTC	CSAREETQYF
TRBV6-1	-	-	TRBJ1-1	TGTGCCAGCAGTGTAGGGGGGGACACTGAAGCTTTCTTT	CASSVGGDTEAFF
TRBV7-8	-	-	TRBJ2-3	TGTGCCAGCAGCTTCGCCTCTCATACGCAGTATTTT	CASSFASHTQYF